This TCR beta chain was sequenced during a study of blood T cell repertoires in COVID-19. Study as a whole: The United States, Italy and Spain provided the acute and convalescent COVID-19 samples. Nucleic acid was either cDNA or gDNA, and it came from T cells, B-cell-depleted T cells, or PBMCs.

In the source study's methods: Cell counts per sample came from amplifying reference gene primers. Method: immunoSEQ multiplex PCR; TCRdb's copy keeps in-frame clones and lacks some. D and trimming come from the DNA, and the V and J calls and clone size come from that table. The sample lists 89,000 or so clones, more than 70% occurring once. The sequence derives from a man aged 50-59 years with active COVID-19. The sample was peripheral blood.

The CDR3 reads CATSRGRTVGAFF. The DNA of the CDR3 is TGTGCCACCAGCAGAGGGCGGACAGTCGGAGCTTTCTTT. The chain uses TRBV15 and TRBJ1-1, with D perhaps TRBD1 (6 bases). V was shortened by 1 base and J by 10 bases, with 13 bases between the two germline ends. The CDR3 consists of 13 residues. Germline V gene sequence: CDR1 LNHNV, CDR2 YYDKDF (reference sequence). Full variable domain (rest looked up from reference TRBV15 and TRBJ1-1): DAMVIQNPRYQVTQFGKPVTLSCSQTLNHNVMYWYQQKSSQAPKLLFHYYDKDFNNEADTPDNFQSRRPNTSFCFLDIRSPGLGDTAMYLCATSRGRTVGAFFGQGTRLTVV.